This TCR beta chain was profiled in a study of CD8 T cells in ankylosing spondylitis. General study points: The authors reported significant enrichment of disease-linked clones in matched ankylosing spondylitis synovial fluid.

Ten or more counts support this clonotype. Its antigen is not known. V shed 2 bases and J shed 5 bases, with 5 bases lying between them. Germline values: CDR1 MGHDK, CDR2 SYGVNS. The CDR3 covers 12 residues. TCRdb ran MiXCR on the 5' RACE reads and lists one entry per CDR3 protein. The sample has roughly 97,000 distinct CDR3 sequences; almost 8.5% are singletons. The source of this sequence is a male donor with ankylosing spondylitis or in good health (not recorded which). This chain connects TRBV25-1 to TRBJ2-3; weak D call: TRBD2 (5 bases). The specimen sequenced was blood, either unsorted or a sorted T cell fraction (not recorded which). The CDR3 loop is CASSEGGDTQYF. CDR3 coding DNA: TGTGCCAGCAGTGAAGGAGGAGATACGCAGTATTTT.